The T cell receptor (beta chain) described here comes from a study of shared clonotypes between healthy human individuals. In replicate PCRs of sorted subsets, approximately 210 ng DNA, tens of thousands of T cell genomes, was used. In the study's own analysis: There were no quality scores in the junction-only immunoSEQ sequences, so filtering differed. TCRdb's table, derived via immunoSEQ multiplex PCR, lists solely in-frame clones and lacks some. Clone size and V and J calls were adopted from that table, with D and trimming inferred from the DNA. Here the sample spans about 590,000 clones, roughly 95% being singletons. Terminally differentiated effector memory CD45RA+ cells were left out of the naive CD8 fraction, which was CD45RO-negative and positively selected for CCR7. Study-wide points: Genetic and exposure-history diversity was limited by the few donors.

Concerning this clone itself: The target antigen is unknown. In the same sample, other DNA sequences code for this CDR3.

V dropped 3 bases and J dropped 3 bases, with 2 bases sitting between them. This CDR3 has 11 residues. Germline CDR1 reads SGHNT; CDR2 reads YYREEE (reference sequence). The rearrangement links TRBV5-4 to TRBJ2-3; unclear D gene. The source material was naive CD8+ T cells sorted from blood. This receptor was taken from a woman in her thirties in good health. CDR3 nucleotide sequence: TGTGCCAGCAGCTCTACAGATACGCAGTATTTT. Translating gives CASSSTDTQYF.